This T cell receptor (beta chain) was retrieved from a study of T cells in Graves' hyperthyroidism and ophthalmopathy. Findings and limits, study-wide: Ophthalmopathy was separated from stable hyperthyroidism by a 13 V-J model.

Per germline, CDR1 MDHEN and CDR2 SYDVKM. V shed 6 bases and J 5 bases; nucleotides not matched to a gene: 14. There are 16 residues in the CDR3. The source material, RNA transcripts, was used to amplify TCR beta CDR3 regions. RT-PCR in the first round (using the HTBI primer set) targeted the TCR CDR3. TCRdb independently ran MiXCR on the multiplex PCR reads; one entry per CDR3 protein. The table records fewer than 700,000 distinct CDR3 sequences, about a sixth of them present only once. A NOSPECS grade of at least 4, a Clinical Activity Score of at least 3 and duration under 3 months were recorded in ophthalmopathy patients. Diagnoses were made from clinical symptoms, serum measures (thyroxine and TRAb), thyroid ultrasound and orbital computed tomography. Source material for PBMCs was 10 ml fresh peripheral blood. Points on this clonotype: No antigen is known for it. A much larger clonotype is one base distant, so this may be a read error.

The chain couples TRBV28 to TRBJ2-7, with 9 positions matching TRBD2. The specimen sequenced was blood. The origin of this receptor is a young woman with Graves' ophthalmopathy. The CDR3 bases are TGTGCCAGCAGCAGGACTAGCGTGGGGTTCGACGACGAGCAGTACTTC. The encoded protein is CASSRTSVGFDDEQYF.